The rows below give T cell receptor beta chains drawn from one sample of a study of OX40 agonist ivuxolimab in advanced cancers. TCRdb's table, derived via immunoSEQ multiplex PCR, lists solely in-frame clones and lacks some. The sample records 100,000 to 140,000 clones, approximately 90% being singletons. The source was CD4+ or CD8+ T cells sorted from blood, collected in a trial of the OX40 agonist ivuxolimab. Receptors originate from an adult with an advanced solid tumor such as melanoma, head and neck, liver or kidney cancer. The CDR3 runs from the conserved cysteine through the conserved F or W. Fields, in order: J gene, V gene, clone size, CDR3 protein. Rows give clone size only sometimes, using once, few, many, or a class for an expanded clone.

j_call: TRBJ2-7; v_call: TRBV19; clone_size: NA; cdr3_aa: CASSIDRLAGAYEQYF
j_call: TRBJ2-3; v_call: TRBV4-3; clone_size: NA; cdr3_aa: CASSHRDRHVDTQYF
j_call: TRBJ2-1; v_call: TRBV2; clone_size: NA; cdr3_aa: CARASGTGLDEQFF
j_call: TRBJ1-5; v_call: TRBV19; clone_size: few; cdr3_aa: CASTTGGAAYGNQPQHF
j_call: TRBJ2-7; v_call: TRBV21-1; clone_size: NA; cdr3_aa: CASSKSGGLAGTTYEQYF
j_call: TRBJ1-6; v_call: TRBV13; clone_size: NA; cdr3_aa: CASSLSPSPLHF
j_call: TRBJ2-1; v_call: TRBV5-4; clone_size: NA; cdr3_aa: CASSRGRVEGEQFF
j_call: TRBJ1-5; v_call: TRBV18; clone_size: few; cdr3_aa: CASSPGQDQPQHF
j_call: TRBJ1-4; v_call: TRBV6-5; clone_size: NA; cdr3_aa: CASSYAAANEKLFF
j_call: TRBJ2-7; v_call: TRBV5-4; clone_size: NA; cdr3_aa: CASSLSPSSYEQYF
j_call: TRBJ1-2; v_call: TRBV27; clone_size: NA; cdr3_aa: CASSFSTVNTGYGYTF
j_call: TRBJ2-7; v_call: TRBV5-4; clone_size: NA; cdr3_aa: CASSHTSGIPRPNEQYF
j_call: TRBJ1-1; v_call: TRBV6-1; clone_size: few; cdr3_aa: CASEDKRGNTEAFF
j_call: TRBJ1-4; v_call: TRBV25-1; clone_size: NA; cdr3_aa: CASRGGRDFEKLFF
j_call: TRBJ2-1; v_call: TRBV5-1; clone_size: NA; cdr3_aa: CASSFDPTGGEQFF
j_call: TRBJ2-7; v_call: TRBV14; clone_size: NA; cdr3_aa: CASRGTGKSEQYF
j_call: TRBJ1-5; v_call: TRBV19; clone_size: NA; cdr3_aa: CASNIKRAGNSNQPQHF
j_call: TRBJ2-7; v_call: TRBV7-2; clone_size: NA; cdr3_aa: CASSPLTGSYEQYF
j_call: TRBJ2-2; v_call: TRBV5-4; clone_size: NA; cdr3_aa: CASSPSQGAAGELFF
j_call: TRBJ1-4; v_call: TRBV7-9; clone_size: NA; cdr3_aa: CASSLEADLNEKLFF
j_call: TRBJ1-5; v_call: TRBV5-5; clone_size: NA; cdr3_aa: CASSATQGAPGNQPQHF
j_call: TRBJ1-1; v_call: TRBV7-2; clone_size: NA; cdr3_aa: CASSIKQGAGTEAFF
j_call: TRBJ1-1; v_call: TRBV5-6; clone_size: NA; cdr3_aa: CASSLVGRLNTEAFF
j_call: NA; v_call: TRBV7-9; clone_size: NA; cdr3_aa: CASSATSWYEQYF
j_call: TRBJ1-5; v_call: TRBV28; clone_size: NA; cdr3_aa: CASSPRTGDNQPQHF
j_call: TRBJ1-3; v_call: TRBV6-5; clone_size: few; cdr3_aa: CASSYGQLLSGNTIYF
j_call: TRBJ2-7; v_call: TRBV27; clone_size: NA; cdr3_aa: CASSLSIMTAYEQYF
j_call: TRBJ2-7; v_call: TRBV4-3; clone_size: NA; cdr3_aa: CASSQESAGDLQQYF
j_call: TRBJ2-2; v_call: TRBV5-1; clone_size: NA; cdr3_aa: CASSFSTGELFF
j_call: TRBJ2-7; v_call: TRBV5-6; clone_size: once; cdr3_aa: CASSLASGYEQYF
j_call: TRBJ1-1; v_call: TRBV19; clone_size: NA; cdr3_aa: CASSLLQGALDTEAFF
j_call: TRBJ2-7; v_call: TRBV18; clone_size: NA; cdr3_aa: CASSPPGTGPGEQYF
j_call: TRBJ1-2; v_call: TRBV27; clone_size: few; cdr3_aa: CASRPGQGFLYGYTF
j_call: TRBJ1-2; v_call: TRBV9; clone_size: NA; cdr3_aa: CASSQTGGNYGYTF
j_call: TRBJ2-7; v_call: TRBV5-1; clone_size: NA; cdr3_aa: CASSYLADPSYEQYF
j_call: TRBJ2-5; v_call: TRBV11-2; clone_size: NA; cdr3_aa: CASSNNRGQQETQYF
j_call: TRBJ2-7; v_call: TRBV7-9; clone_size: NA; cdr3_aa: CASRRVSGSEQYF
j_call: TRBJ2-7; v_call: TRBV6-5; clone_size: NA; cdr3_aa: CASSYTTNYEQYF
j_call: TRBJ2-7; v_call: TRBV5-4; clone_size: NA; cdr3_aa: CASSSLAYIGTGGNEQYF
j_call: TRBJ2-7; v_call: TRBV28; clone_size: few; cdr3_aa: CASGEIGQGSSYEQYF